This T cell receptor beta chain was identified during a study of blood T cell repertoires in COVID-19. Data came from immunoSEQ multiplex PCR; TCRdb stores just in-frame clones and leaves some out. The sample consists of around 250,000 clones, approximately 85% of them appearing once. The sequencing sample was made of PBMCs or T cells enriched from blood (not recorded which). This sequence originates from a woman in her fifties or sixties who had recovered from COVID-19.

CDR3 coding DNA: TGTGCCAGCAGCTTAGATGTACCGGCAGGGGGCACTGAAGCTTTCTTT. Translation: CASSLDVPAGGTEAFF. The chain employs TRBV11-2 and TRBJ1-1; 7 nucleotides match TRBD1. The CDR3 loop spans 16 amino acids. With 0 bases clipped from V and 4 bases from J, the junction kept 8 bases outside the gene matches. The germline V gene encodes CDR1 SGHAT and CDR2 FQNNGV.